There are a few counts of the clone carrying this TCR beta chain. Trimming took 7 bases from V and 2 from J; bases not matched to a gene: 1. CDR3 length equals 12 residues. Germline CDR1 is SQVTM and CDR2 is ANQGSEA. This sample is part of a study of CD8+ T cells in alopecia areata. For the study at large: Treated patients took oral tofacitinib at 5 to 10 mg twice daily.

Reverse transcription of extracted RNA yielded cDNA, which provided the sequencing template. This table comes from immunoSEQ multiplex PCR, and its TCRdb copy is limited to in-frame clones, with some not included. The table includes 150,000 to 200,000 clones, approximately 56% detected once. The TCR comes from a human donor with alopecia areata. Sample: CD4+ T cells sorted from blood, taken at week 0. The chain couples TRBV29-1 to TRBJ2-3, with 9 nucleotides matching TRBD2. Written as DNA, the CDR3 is TGCAGCGGCGGGGGGGCCACAGATACGCAGTATTTT. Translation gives CSGGGATDTQYF.